This TCR beta chain is from a study of cytomegalovirus exposure and HLA in healthy donors. General study points: Whilst most TCR sequences proved rare, a subset of public TCRs occurred across many donors. Later analysis suggested links between common viral pathogens and several top significant clusters. Per published accounts, TCR beta sequences correctly predicted the HLA-A and HLA-B alleles of most subjects. By a later analysis, the bulk of CMV-associated TCR beta chains appeared HLA-restricted.

Germline loops: CDR1 MNHNS, CDR2 SASEGT. This CDR3 is built from 14 residues. The V and J ends lost 2 bases and 2 bases respectively, with 6 bases between them. Remarks on this clone: No antigen is known for it.

Primers included in the PCR were 60 Vbeta and 13 Jbeta primers. Only in-frame clones appear in the TCRdb table, and some are missing; sequencing was by immunoSEQ multiplex PCR. This table has 200,000 to 250,000 clones, about 80% appearing once. The source material was PBMCs. The rearrangement joins TRBV6-1 to TRBJ2-2, with D hard to call. The source is a woman in her 50s in good health and CMV-seropositive. CDR3 region: CASSERDNTGELFF. The DNA of the CDR3 is TGTGCCAGCAGTGAAAGAGATAACACCGGGGAGCTGTTTTTT.